A selection of T cell receptor beta chains follows, all from one sample in a study of patients and donors after allogeneic stem cell transplantation. TCRdb redid the calling of the RT-PCR reads with MiXCR, one entry per CDR3 protein. The sample lists approximately 200,000 distinct CDR3 sequences; about 38% were seen once. The sequenced sample was blood, either unsorted or a sorted T cell fraction (not recorded which). These receptors all stem from a human donor who was either an allogeneic HSCT recipient or a stem cell or donor lymphocyte infusion donor (not recorded which). It is not recorded whose cells these are; they may come from a transplant donor. The CDR3 runs from the conserved cysteine through the conserved F or W.

cdr3_aa,cdr3_length,j_call,v_call
CASSLFSSSYNEQFF,15,TRBJ2-1,TRBV7-2
CASSPRTGDMNTEAFF,16,TRBJ1-1,TRBV5-5
CASSPLRAGQPQHF,14,TRBJ1-5,TRBV12-3/TRBV12-4
CASSHRRGTGGEQYF,15,TRBJ2-7,TRBV6-5
CATSRMDFSYEQYF,14,TRBJ2-7,TRBV15
CASSLSPTETSAFF,14,TRBJ1-1,TRBV4-2
CAWSEAGTGVYGYTF,15,TRBJ1-2,TRBV30
CASSLGPSGGAQYF,14,TRBJ2-5,TRBV12-3/TRBV12-4
CASSWSRYEQYF,12,TRBJ2-7,TRBV5-5
CASSITGSHTEAFF,14,TRBJ1-1,TRBV19
CASSANRNYGYTF,13,TRBJ1-2,TRBV9
CATSWDPHNEQFF,13,TRBJ2-1,TRBV15
CASSPLRASGGYEQYF,16,TRBJ2-7,TRBV28
CAISQDMMNTEAFF,14,TRBJ1-1,TRBV10-3
CSTRSANYNEQFF,13,TRBJ2-1,TRBV20-1
CASSSPGLVGADTQYF,16,TRBJ2-3,TRBV7-9
CASSWAVVSYNEQFF,15,TRBJ2-1,TRBV12-3/TRBV12-4
CSVRTGNTEAFF,12,TRBJ1-1,TRBV29-1
CASSKRAKQPQHF,13,TRBJ1-5,TRBV28
CASSSSGTGGGGANVLTF,18,TRBJ2-6,TRBV12-3/TRBV12-4
CASSPIKMTLSTEAFF,16,TRBJ1-1,TRBV5-5
CASSVQAKNIQYF,13,TRBJ2-4,TRBV2
CSARGTRGDWDEQFF,15,TRBJ2-1,TRBV20-1
CASRGGGSTDTQYF,14,TRBJ2-3,TRBV10-3
CAIRRQGRGTDTQYF,15,TRBJ2-3,TRBV10-3
CASSQAVPNGYTF,13,TRBJ1-2,TRBV14
CASSPGPPGNQPQHF,15,TRBJ1-5,TRBV7-2
CASSRRFLGGNQPQHF,16,TRBJ1-5,TRBV28
CASSYSSQARAFF,13,TRBJ1-1,TRBV6-6
CASSLERQGGEKLFF,15,TRBJ1-4,TRBV5-4
CAISEQASAGETQYF,15,TRBJ2-5,TRBV10-3
CASSYKGFRTEAFF,14,TRBJ1-1,TRBV5-6